This TCR beta chain was captured in a study of blood T cell repertoires in COVID-19. Study information: Samples representing acute and convalescent COVID-19 were sourced from the United States, Italy and Spain.

CDR1 and CDR2 from the germline V gene are SNHLY and FYNNEI. This CDR3 contains 15 residues. The junction had 8 bases not matched to a gene; V was cut back by 5 bases and J by 8 bases. Participants were aged about 18 to 100 years from around 26 US areas. Authors' methods: Scientists estimated how many nucleated cells there were by amplifying reference gene primers. Produced via immunoSEQ multiplex PCR; TCRdb's table is partial and in-frame only. V, J and clone size reflect that table, while D and trimming were determined from the DNA. The data show more than 250,000 clones, roughly 85% seen once. The TCR originated in a man under 40 who had recovered from COVID-19. The sequenced material came from PBMCs or T cells enriched from blood (not recorded which). The chain combines TRBV2 with TRBJ1-6; TRBD1 matches at 8 bases. The CDR3 here is CASSSQGAPDSPLHF. CDR3 coding DNA: TGTGCCAGCAGTTCCCAGGGGGCACCAGATTCACCCCTCCACTTT.